This TCR beta chain came from a study of blood T cell repertoires in COVID-19. About the study: Specimens from acute and convalescent COVID-19 originated in the United States, Italy and Spain. T cells, B-cell-depleted T cells, or PBMCs supplied cDNA or gDNA.

The CDR3 consists of 14 residues. The V segment lost 4 bases and the J segment 7 bases; nucleotides outside the gene matches: 5. Germline V gene data show CDR1 as PRHDT and CDR2 as FYEKMQ (reference sequence). Source study methods: By means of reference gene primer amplification, nucleated cell counts were estimated. Sequenced by immunoSEQ multiplex PCR; TCRdb stores in-frame clones only, minus some. Clone size and the V and J calls come from that table; the DNA yielded D and trimming. In the table there are about 160,000 clones, roughly 85% of which are singletons. The receptor was derived from a man aged 35-49 years with acute or convalescent COVID-19. The material sequenced was peripheral blood. The chain has TRBV13 and TRBJ2-2; 8 bases are a match to TRBD1. CDR3 in amino acids: CASSSGQGGGELFF. The CDR3 DNA reads TGTGCCAGCAGCTCCGGACAGGGAGGCGGGGAGCTGTTTTTT.